The rows below give T cell receptor beta chains drawn from one sample of a study of cytomegalovirus exposure and HLA in healthy donors. Clones were read by immunoSEQ multiplex PCR, and TCRdb kept only the in-frame ones, dropping some. Among around 180,000 clones listed, over 60% were seen once. Sequenced input: PBMCs. These receptors were taken from a woman in her thirties or forties in good health and CMV-seronegative. Both conserved end residues are part of each CDR3. Fields, in order: D gene, J gene, V gene, clone size, CDR3 protein, CDR3 DNA. A D gene is named only where the DNA matches it firmly. Clone size is given for some rows only: seen once, a few or many times, or a class if the clone is expanded.

>TRBD1|TRBJ2-5|TRBV7-9|-
CASSLQGEMVTQYF
TGTGCCAGCAGCTTACAGGGGGAGATGGTGACCCAGTACTTC
>-|TRBJ1-1|TRBV19|-
CASSNPGLLGRRTEAFF
TGTGCCAGTAGTAACCCTGGCCTGCTCGGGAGGCGCACTGAAGCTTTCTTT
>TRBD2|TRBJ2-1|TRBV2|-
CASRSGENYNEQFF
TGTGCCAGCAGGAGCGGGGAGAACTACAATGAGCAGTTCTTC
>-|TRBJ2-5|TRBV13|-
CASSFLGADYYQETQYF
TGTGCCAGCAGCTTCCTCGGGGCGGACTACTACCAAGAGACCCAGTACTTC
>-|TRBJ2-5|TRBV30|few
CAWTIGSSGAGETQYF
TGTGCCTGGACCATAGGATCATCAGGGGCCGGGGAGACCCAGTACTTC
>TRBD1|TRBJ1-1|TRBV6-1|-
CASRIMGQMNTEAFF
TGTGCCAGCAGAATAATGGGACAGATGAACACTGAAGCTTTCTTT
>TRBD2|TRBJ2-3|TRBV4-3|-
CASSQRGIAGGPDTQYF
TGCGCCAGCAGCCAGAGGGGGATAGCGGGAGGCCCAGATACGCAGTATTTT
>-|TRBJ1-2|TRBV30|-
CAWSPLVGYTF
TGTGCCTGGAGCCCCTTAGTCGGCTACACCTTC
>TRBD1|TRBJ1-4|TRBV15|-
CATSGLRGQLNEKLFF
TGTGCCACCAGCGGACTCCGGGGACAGCTTAATGAAAAACTGTTTTTT
>-|TRBJ2-5|TRBV18|-
CASSPNSQETQYF
TGTGCCAGCTCACCAAACAGTCAAGAGACCCAGTACTTC
>-|TRBJ2-1|TRBV11-2|-
CASSLGQVAEQFF
TGTGCCAGCAGCTTAGGACAAGTAGCGGAGCAGTTCTTC
>-|TRBJ1-6|TRBV9|few
CASSGGSSYNSPLHF
TGTGCCAGCAGCGGAGGAAGCTCCTATAATTCACCCCTCCACTTT
>-|TRBJ2-2|TRBV5-4|-
CASSSPSDQRTGELFF
TGTGCCAGCAGCTCCCCTAGCGATCAGAGGACCGGGGAGCTGTTTTTT
>-|TRBJ2-5|TRBV18|-
CASSPQTSVQETQYF
TGTGCCAGCTCACCCCAGACTAGTGTCCAAGAGACCCAGTACTTC
>-|TRBJ1-2|TRBV19|-
CASSIWSDFSYGYTF
TGTGCCAGTAGTATTTGGTCAGATTTCAGCTATGGCTACACCTTC
>TRBD1|TRBJ2-2|TRBV7-2|-
CASSLGGQGPLTGELFF
TGTGCCAGCAGCTTAGGGGGACAGGGGCCCCTCACCGGGGAGCTGTTTTTT
>TRBD1|TRBJ2-3|TRBV4-3|-
CASSHLPGQGPRTDTQYF
TGCGCCAGCAGCCATCTCCCCGGACAGGGCCCGAGGACAGATACGCAGTATTTT
>-|TRBJ1-2|TRBV4-1|-
CASSQRERDSSKYGYTF
TGCGCCAGCAGCCAACGTGAGAGGGATTCTTCTAAATATGGCTACACCTTC
>TRBD2|TRBJ2-2|TRBV5-6|once
CASSSFSRDYDTGELFF
TGTGCCAGCAGCTCGTTCTCCCGGGACTACGACACCGGGGAGCTGTTTTTT
>TRBD2|TRBJ2-2|TRBV12-5|-
CASGTDTSGRTGELFF
TGTGCTAGTGGTACCGATACTAGCGGGAGGACCGGGGAGCTGTTTTTT
>TRBD1|TRBJ1-6|TRBV9|-
CASSSRDSNSPLHF
TGTGCCAGCAGCTCCCGGGACAGTAATTCACCCCTCCACTTT
>-|TRBJ1-1|TRBV19|-
CASSIDGGGASASFF
TGTGCCAGTAGTATAGATGGAGGCGGGGCGAGCGCATCTTTCTTT
>TRBD2|TRBJ2-3|TRBV2|few
CASSRLAGTDTQYF
TGTGCCAGCAGCCGACTAGCGGGCACAGATACGCAGTATTTT
>-|TRBJ2-5|TRBV4-3|-
CASSITVQETQYF
TGCGCCAGCAGCATAACAGTCCAAGAGACCCAGTACTTC
>-|TRBJ1-2|TRBV2|-
CASRPGNYGYTF
TGTGCCAGCAGACCGGGGAACTATGGCTACACCTTC
>-|TRBJ1-1|TRBV7-6|-
CASSLGVTAGTEAFF
TGTGCCAGCAGCCTAGGCGTGACTGCGGGCACTGAAGCTTTCTTT
>TRBD2|TRBJ2-1|TRBV4-1|-
CASSQGGREVYNEQFF
TGCGCCAGCAGCCAAGGAGGGCGGGAGGTGTATAATGAGCAGTTCTTC
>-|TRBJ2-3|TRBV29-1|-
CSVKRVDTQYF
TGCAGCGTTAAAAGAGTAGATACGCAGTATTTT
>-|TRBJ1-3|TRBV7-3|-
CASSLAGPGNTIYF
TGTGCCAGCAGCTTGGCAGGCCCTGGAAACACCATATATTTT
>-|TRBJ2-7|TRBV5-6|-
CASSKNPNEQYF
TGTGCCAGCAGCAAAAATCCCAACGAGCAGTACTTC
>-|TRBJ1-1|TRBV4-1|-
CASSLAGERRNTEAFF
TGCGCCAGCAGTCTGGCGGGGGAGCGGCGGAACACTGAAGCTTTCTTT
>-|TRBJ1-5|TRBV19|-
CASSMARASNQPQHF
TGTGCCAGTAGTATGGCCAGGGCTAGCAATCAGCCCCAGCATTTT
>TRBD2|TRBJ2-1|TRBV9|-
CASSSIAPSGRAWNEQFF
TGTGCCAGCAGCTCAATAGCGCCTAGCGGGAGGGCCTGGAATGAGCAGTTCTTC
>TRBD2|TRBJ2-7|TRBV4-3|-
CASSQDLRLAGNEQYF
TGCGCCAGCAGCCAAGATCTTCGACTAGCGGGAAACGAGCAGTACTTC
>-|TRBJ1-2|TRBV7-8|-
CASSLGRADYGYGYTF
TGTGCCAGCAGCTTAGGGAGGGCGGACTACGGGTATGGCTACACCTTC
>-|TRBJ1-3|TRBV2|-
CASSEALQGNTIYF
TGTGCCAGCAGTGAAGCCCTTCAGGGAAACACCATATATTTT
>-|TRBJ2-5|TRBV6-5|-
CASSEPGARETQYF
TGTGCCAGCAGTGAACCAGGGGCCCGGGAGACCCAGTACTTC
>TRBD1|TRBJ1-2|TRBV7-2|-
CASSPGTVNYGYTF
TGTGCCAGCAGCCCGGGGACAGTTAACTATGGCTACACCTTC
>-|TRBJ1-1|TRBV7-9|-
CASSLDARGFDEAFF
TGTGCCAGCAGCTTAGATGCGCGGGGATTTGATGAAGCTTTCTTT
>-|TRBJ1-5|TRBV2|-
CASNGGYQPQHF
TGTGCCAGCAACGGGGGGTATCAGCCCCAGCATTTT
>TRBD1|TRBJ1-1|TRBV19|-
CASSRDRSTEAFF
TGTGCCAGTAGTAGGGACAGGAGCACTGAAGCTTTCTTT
>-|TRBJ2-5|TRBV7-2|-
CASSPTREETQYF
TGTGCCAGCAGCCCGACTAGAGAAGAGACCCAGTACTTC
>-|TRBJ2-7|TRBV10-3|-
CAISESPGNAYEQYF
TGTGCCATCAGTGAGAGCCCCGGGAACGCCTACGAGCAGTACTTC
>-|TRBJ1-2|TRBV7-9|once
CASSSGTNYGYTF
TGTGCCAGCAGTTCAGGAACTAACTATGGCTACACCTTC
>TRBD2|TRBJ2-3|TRBV11-3|once
CASSIFIGLAGADTQYF
TGTGCCAGCAGCATTTTTATCGGACTAGCGGGAGCAGATACGCAGTATTTT
>TRBD1|TRBJ1-1|TRBV30|few
CAWKRGLGGTEAFF
TGTGCCTGGAAAAGGGGGCTAGGTGGCACTGAAGCTTTCTTT
>-|TRBJ2-7|TRBV11-2|once
CASSLDRGSSYEQYF
TGTGCCAGCAGCTTAGATCGGGGGAGCAGCTACGAGCAGTACTTC
>TRBD2|TRBJ2-1|TRBV9|-
CASSVGPSGKAIQFF
TGTGCCAGCAGCGTAGGTCCTAGCGGGAAGGCCATCCAGTTCTTC
>-|TRBJ2-1|TRBV5-1|-
CASSLGAFGEQFF
TGCGCCAGCAGCTTGGGGGCGTTCGGTGAGCAGTTCTTC
>-|TRBJ1-3|TRBV7-8|-
CASRLGTGNTIYF
TGTGCCAGCAGACTAGGAACTGGAAACACCATATATTTT
>-|TRBJ2-3|TRBV15|-
CATSTERPASSTDTQYF
TGTGCCACCAGCACCGAGCGGCCCGCTTCTTCCACAGATACGCAGTATTTT
>-|TRBJ2-7|TRBV30|once
CAWSVGPYEQYF
TGTGCCTGGAGTGTGGGCCCCTACGAGCAGTACTTC
>-|TRBJ1-2|TRBV30|-
CAWSVNRDEGYTF
TGTGCCTGGAGTGTAAACAGGGACGAAGGCTACACCTTC